This T cell receptor beta chain comes out of a study of T cells in women clearing cervical HPV infection. The overall study: Controls were women whose single incident HPV16 infection cleared within 12 months without precancer or cancer.

There are 13 residues in the CDR3. Germline trimming cut 0 bases from V and 9 bases from J; bases unmatched to any gene: 2. Looked up from germline, CDR1 is SGDLS and CDR2 is YYNGEE. About this clone itself: The missing CDR3 end, 3 residues past where the read stops, is filled in from the germline J gene.

TCR beta CDR3 amplified by multiplex PCR from approximately 1,100 ng genomic DNA. Clones were read by immunoSEQ multiplex PCR, and TCRdb kept only the in-frame ones, dropping some. This sample carries approximately 12,000 clones, with less than 25% going to the ten biggest clones. The receptor's source is a woman aged 18-70 years with a cervical HPV16 infection that either progressed to CIN3+ or cleared (not recorded which). V usage is TRBV9 and J usage is TRBJ2-1; 8 bases match TRBD2. Source material: blood buffy coat. The CDR3 sequence is CASSVGGGTEQFF. Partial CDR3 DNA: TGTGCCAGCAGCGTAGGCGGGGGGACTGAG.